This T cell receptor beta chain derives from a study of cytomegalovirus exposure and HLA in healthy donors. General study results and limits: In an earlier analysis, productive rearrangement rates for most beta V segments clustered near 87% or 30%. A later analysis reported that several of the most significant clusters appeared to be linked to common viral pathogens, among them Epstein-Barr virus. Three chains linked to CMV were shown in vitro to be specific for CMV antigens. The availability of immune exposure information extended only to CMV serostatus.

V lost 5 bases and J lost 5; bases outside the gene matches: 3. The CDR3 contains 15 residues. Germline V lookup: CDR1 SGHTA, CDR2 FQGTGA. Points on this clone: What it recognizes is unknown.

PCR employed 60 Vbeta and 13 Jbeta primers. Some clones are missing from TCRdb's copy, which holds only in-frame ones; the method was immunoSEQ multiplex PCR. The table lists 55,000 to 65,000 clones, roughly 80% of them singletons, with roughly 3.5% in the top ten. This sequence was found in a middle-aged woman in good health and CMV-seronegative. The genes are TRBV7-3 and TRBJ2-3; 14 nucleotides line up with TRBD2. The source material was PBMCs. This CDR3 is CASSRGLAGGDTQYF. The CDR3 DNA is TGTGCCAGCAGCCGCGGACTAGCGGGAGGAGATACGCAGTATTTT.